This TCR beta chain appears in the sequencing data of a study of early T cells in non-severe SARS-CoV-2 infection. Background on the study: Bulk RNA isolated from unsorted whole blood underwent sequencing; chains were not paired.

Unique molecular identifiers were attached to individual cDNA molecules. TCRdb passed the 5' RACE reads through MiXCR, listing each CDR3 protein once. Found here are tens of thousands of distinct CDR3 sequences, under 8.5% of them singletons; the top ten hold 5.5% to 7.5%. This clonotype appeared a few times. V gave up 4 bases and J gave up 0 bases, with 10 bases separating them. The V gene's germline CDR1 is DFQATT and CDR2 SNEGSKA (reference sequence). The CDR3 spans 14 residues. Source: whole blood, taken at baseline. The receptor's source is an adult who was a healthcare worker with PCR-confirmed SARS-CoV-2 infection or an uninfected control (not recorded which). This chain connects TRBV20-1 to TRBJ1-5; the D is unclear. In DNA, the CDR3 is TGCAGTGCTATCCGATATTATAGCAATCAGCCCCAGCATTTT. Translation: CSAIRYYSNQPQHF.